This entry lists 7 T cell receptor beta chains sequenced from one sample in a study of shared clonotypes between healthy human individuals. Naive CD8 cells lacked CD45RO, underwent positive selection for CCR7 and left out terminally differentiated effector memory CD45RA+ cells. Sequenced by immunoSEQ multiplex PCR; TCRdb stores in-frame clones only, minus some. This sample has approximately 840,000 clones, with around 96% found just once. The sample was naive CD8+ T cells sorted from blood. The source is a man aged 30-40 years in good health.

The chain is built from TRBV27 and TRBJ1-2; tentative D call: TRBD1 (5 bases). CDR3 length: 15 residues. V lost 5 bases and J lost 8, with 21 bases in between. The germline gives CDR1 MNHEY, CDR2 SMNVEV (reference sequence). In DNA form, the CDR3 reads TGTGCCAGCAGTCCCCACAGACAGCCTCCGGGGGGCTACACCTTC. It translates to CASSPHRQPPGGYTF.

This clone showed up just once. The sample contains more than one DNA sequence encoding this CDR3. In DNA form, the CDR3 reads TGTGCCAGCAGCCAGGACTACGAGCAGTACTTC. Amino acid sequence: CASSQDYEQYF. This chain links TRBV14 with TRBJ2-7; unclear D gene. V lost 3 bases, J lost 3 bases, and 3 bases lay in between. Per germline, CDR1 SGHDN and CDR2 FVKESK. The CDR3 contains 11 residues.

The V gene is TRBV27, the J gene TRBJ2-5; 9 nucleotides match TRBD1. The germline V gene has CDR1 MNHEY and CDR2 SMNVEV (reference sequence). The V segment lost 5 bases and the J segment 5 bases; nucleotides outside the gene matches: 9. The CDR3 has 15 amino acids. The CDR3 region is CASSAPGQGEETQYF. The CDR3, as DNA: TGTGCCAGCAGTGCGCCGGGACAGGGTGAGGAGACCCAGTACTTC.

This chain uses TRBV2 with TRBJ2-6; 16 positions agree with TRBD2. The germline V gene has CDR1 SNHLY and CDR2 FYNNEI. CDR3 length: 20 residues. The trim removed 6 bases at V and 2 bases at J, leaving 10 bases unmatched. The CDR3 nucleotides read TGTGCCAGCAGCGGGATCCCCGGGACTAGCGGGAGGGCTGGGGCCAACGTCCTGACTTTC. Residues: CASSGIPGTSGRAGANVLTF.

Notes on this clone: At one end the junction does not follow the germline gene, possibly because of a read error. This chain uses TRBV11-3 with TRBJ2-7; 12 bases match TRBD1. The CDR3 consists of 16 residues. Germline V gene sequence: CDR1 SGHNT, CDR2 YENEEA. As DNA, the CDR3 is TGTGCCAGCAGCCCTGGTGCCGGGACAGGGGGCAACGAGCAGCACTTC. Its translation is CASSPGAGTGGNEQHF.

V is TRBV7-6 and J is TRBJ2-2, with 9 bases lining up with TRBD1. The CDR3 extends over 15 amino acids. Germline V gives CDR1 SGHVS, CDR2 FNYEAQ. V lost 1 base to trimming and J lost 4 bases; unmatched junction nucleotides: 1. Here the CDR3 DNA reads TGTGCCAGCAGCTTAGGGACAGGGGCCACCGGGGAGCTGTTTTTT. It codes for CASSLGTGATGELFF.

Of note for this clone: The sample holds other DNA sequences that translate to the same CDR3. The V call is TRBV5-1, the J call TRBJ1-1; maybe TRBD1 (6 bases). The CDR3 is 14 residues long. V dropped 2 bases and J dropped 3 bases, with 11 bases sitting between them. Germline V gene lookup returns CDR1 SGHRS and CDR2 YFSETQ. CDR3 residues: CASSLGGAYTEAFF. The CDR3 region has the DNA TGCGCCAGCAGCTTAGGGGGGGCGTACACTGAAGCTTTCTTT.